One and the same sample provided the 30 T cell receptor beta chains below, sequenced in a study of blood T cells in healthy people across ages. For the second PCR, which ran for about 6 to 11 cycles, a sample-barcoded 5' primer and a J-beta primer mix were used. TCRdb analysed the 5' RACE reads with MiXCR anew, one entry per CDR3 protein. In the table there are about 780,000 distinct CDR3 sequences, about half of which are singletons. The sequenced sample was blood. These receptor sequences come from an elderly man in good health.

V gene TRBV28 combines with J gene TRBJ2-2; TRBD2 aligns across 10 bases. CDR1 and CDR2 from the germline V gene are MDHEN and SYDVKM. The CDR3 is 14 residues long. V was pared by 5 bases and J by 7 bases, with 4 bases of the junction left unmatched. For the CDR3, the DNA is TGTGCCAGCAGTCCTAGCGGGAGTAGCGGGGAGCTGTTTTTT. The encoded protein is CASSPSGSSGELFF. The full variable domain, with the rest looked up from reference TRBV28 and TRBJ2-2, is DVKVTQSSRYLVKRTGEKVFLECVQDMDHENMFWYRQDPGLGLRLIYFSYDVKMKEKGDIPEGYSVSREKKERFSLILESASTNQTSMYLCASSPSGSSGELFFGEGSRLTVL.

The chain recombines TRBV20-1 with TRBJ2-4; 8 bases line up with TRBD2. Gene TRBJ2-5 matches the end of the DNA better, so the J call may be wrong. CDR3 length: 13 amino acids. The germline V gene encodes CDR1 DFQATT and CDR2 SNEGSKA (reference sequence). For the CDR3, the DNA is TGCAGTGCCACCCGGGGACTAGAAGAGACCCAGTACTTC. It encodes CSATRGLEETQYF.

This clonotype was detected only a few times. The chain joins TRBV7-2 to TRBJ2-3, with D possibly TRBD2 on 6 matching bases. V was trimmed by 5 bases and J by 2 bases, leaving 14 bases between them. The length of the CDR3 is 15 residues. CDR1 SGHTA and CDR2 FQGNSA come from the germline V gene. The CDR3 protein is CASSPEGTHTDTQYF. The CDR3 bases are TGTGCCAGCAGCCCAGAAGGGACTCACACAGATACGCAGTATTTT.

This clonotype was seen a handful of times. The chain carries TRBV6-1 and TRBJ2-5; 10 bases map to TRBD1. Germline-derived CDR1 and CDR2 are MNHNS and SASEGT. The CDR3 has 16 amino acids. The trim removed 2 bases at V and 5 bases at J, leaving 8 bases unmatched. This chain's CDR3 is CASSELPGTGVETQYF. In nucleotides, the CDR3 is TGTGCCAGCAGTGAATTACCCGGGACAGGGGTCGAGACCCAGTACTTC.

The chain employs TRBV12-3 or TRBV12-4 and TRBJ2-4, with 9 nucleotides matching TRBD1. CDR3 length equals 16 residues. J was trimmed by 10 bases and V by 1 base; bases with no gene match: 11. CDR3 coding DNA: TGTGCCAGCAGTTTAGAGGGACAGGGAAACCTAGGGATTCAGTACTTC. As protein: CASSLEGQGNLGIQYF.

As DNA, the CDR3 is TGTGCCAGCAGTGTGGGGGCGTTGGATGCTTTCTTT. Translation: CASSVGALDAFF. V is TRBV25-1 and J is TRBJ1-1, with D possibly matching TRBD1 (6 bases). The CDR3 is 12 residues long. In germline, CDR1 is MGHDK, CDR2 SYGVNS. V shed 4 bases and J shed 11 bases, with 14 bases lying between them.

The chain employs TRBV10-3 and TRBJ2-5, with 12 bases aligning to TRBD1. The DNA end lines up better with TRBJ2-7; the J call may be wrong. Looked up from germline, CDR1 is ENHRY and CDR2 is SYGVKD. The CDR3 runs to 15 residues. CDR3 nucleotide sequence: TGTGCCATCAGAGATGGGACAGGGGGCTTCGACGAGCAGTACTTC. This codes for CAIRDGTGGFDEQYF.

V is TRBV20-1 and J is TRBJ1-5; 7 nucleotides line up with TRBD1. Germline V lookup: CDR1 DFQATT, CDR2 SNEGSKA (reference sequence). CDR3 length equals 13 residues. The chain's CDR3 is CSSGGISNQPQHF. In DNA, the CDR3 is TGCAGCTCAGGGGGGATTAGCAATCAGCCCCAGCATTTT.

This clonotype has at least ten counts. The V call is TRBV10-3, the J call TRBJ2-3; 11 nucleotides line up with TRBD2. This CDR3 spans 17 amino acids. CDR1 and CDR2 (germline): ENHRY, SYGVKD. The V segment lost 6 bases and the J segment 1 base; nucleotides outside the gene matches: 9. CDR3 DNA sequence: TGTGCCATCAGCCCCGGGACTAGCGGATCCCGCACAGATACGCAGTATTTT. Protein sequence: CAISPGTSGSRTDTQYF.

This clonotype was seen ten or more times. This sequence joins TRBV27 and TRBJ2-2; the D gene is possibly TRBD2 (5 bases). CDR1 is MNHEY and CDR2 is SMNVEV in the germline V gene (reference sequence). The CDR3 sequence is 14 residues long. The V and J ends lost 3 bases and 0 bases respectively, with 5 bases between them. CDR3 in DNA: TGTGCCAGCAGTTTGGAGGCGAACACCGGGGAGCTGTTTTTT. Protein sequence: CASSLEANTGELFF.

The V call is TRBV4-3, the J call TRBJ2-1; 10 bases are shared with TRBD2. V shed 0 bases and J 6 bases; nucleotides not matched to a gene: 14. Germline V CDR1 and CDR2: LGHNA, YSLEER. CDR3 length: 19 amino acids. The CDR3 DNA reads as TGCGCCAGCAGCCAAGACAGGCGAGCGGGAGGGCCAGGGGTCAATGAGCAGTTCTTC. Translating gives CASSQDRRAGGPGVNEQFF.

This clonotype appeared once. V gene TRBV7-9 combines with J gene TRBJ1-2; D perhaps matches TRBD1 (6 bases). V was cut by 6 bases and J by 5 bases, with 16 bases left in between. CDR3 length: 14 amino acids. CDR1 and CDR2 (germline): SEHNR, FQNEAQ (reference sequence). The CDR3 loop is CASSQNRVGYGYTF. In DNA, the CDR3 is TGTGCCAGCAGTCAAAACAGGGTCGGGTATGGCTACACCTTC. The whole variable domain, filled in from reference TRBV7-9 and TRBJ1-2, reads DTGVSQNPRHKITKRGQNVTFRCDPISEHNRLYWYRQTLGQGPEFLTYFQNEAQLEKSRLLSDRFSAERPKGSFSTLEIQRTEQGDSAMYLCASSQNRVGYGYTFGSGTRLTVV.

The chain uses TRBV7-6 and TRBJ2-7, with D maybe TRBD2 (6 bases). The CDR3 length is 16 residues. Germline CDR1 is SGHVS and CDR2 is FNYEAQ. V lost 4 bases to trimming and J lost 4 bases, with 20 bases between them. The CDR3 is CASSSGTLGLGYEQYF. The CDR3, as DNA: TGTGCCAGCAGCTCAGGGACGCTGGGACTCGGGTACGAGCAGTACTTC.

There are a few counts of this clonotype. DNA for the CDR3: TGTGCCAGCAGCTCCCCTCTGCGTCCCGGGGAGCTGTTTTTT. Encoded protein: CASSSPLRPGELFF. The rearrangement links TRBV7-2 to TRBJ2-2, with D unclear. Trimming removed 4 bases at V and 6 bases at J, with 12 bases between. The length of the CDR3 is 14 residues. The germline CDR1 and CDR2 sequences are SGHTA and FQGNSA.

The V and J genes are TRBV29-1 and TRBJ2-5; D gene uncertain. This CDR3 has 12 amino acids. The V gene's germline CDR1 is SQVTM and CDR2 ANQGSEA. Deletions cut 0 bases from V and 11 bases from J, with 13 bases between. Here the CDR3 reads CSVEDGTIEQYF. Written as DNA, the CDR3 is TGCAGCGTTGAAGATGGAACTATAGAGCAGTACTTC.

The V call is TRBV9, the J call TRBJ2-3; weak D call: TRBD2 (6 bases). V lost 4 bases to trimming and J lost 4 bases, with 13 bases between them. The length of the CDR3 is 14 residues. CDR1 SGDLS and CDR2 YYNGEE come from the germline V gene. The CDR3 is CASSPSAGPDTQYF. In nucleotides, the CDR3 is TGTGCCAGCAGCCCTAGCGCTGGCCCAGATACGCAGTATTTT.

The chain carries TRBV29-1 and TRBJ2-1, with 7 nucleotides matching TRBD1. CDR3 length: 12 residues. Germline CDR1 SQVTM, CDR2 ANQGSEA. The trim removed 5 bases at V and 10 bases at J, leaving 8 bases unmatched. As DNA, the CDR3 is TGCAGCGTTAATAGACAGGGCCGAGAGCAGTTCTTC. It translates to CSVNRQGREQFF.

Ten or more counts support this clonotype. The CDR3 nucleotides read TGTGCCAGCAGTTTATCAGGGGGTCCCCAAGAGACCCAGTACTTC. Its protein is CASSLSGGPQETQYF. The chain recombines TRBV12-3 or TRBV12-4 with TRBJ2-5; 7 bases line up with TRBD1. This CDR3 contains 15 residues. J gave up 1 base and V 2 bases, and 4 bases lay outside the gene matches.

The J gene is TRBJ1-1, the V gene TRBV7-9, with a tentative D call TRBD1 (5 bases). The CDR3 length is 14 residues. Deletions cut 5 bases from V and 5 bases from J, with 15 bases between. Germline V gene sequence: CDR1 SEHNR, CDR2 FQNEAQ (reference sequence). CDR3 sequence reads: CASSLPGVRTEAFF. In DNA form, the CDR3 reads TGTGCCAGCAGCCTGCCGGGGGTTCGAACTGAAGCTTTCTTT.

In DNA, the CDR3 is TGTGCCAGCAGTGAATCGGGACTAGCGGGGTACTACGAGCAGTACTTC. Its translation: CASSESGLAGYYEQYF. The V and J genes are TRBV25-1 and TRBJ2-5; TRBD2 aligns across 13 bases. The J call could be wrong; TRBJ2-7 is a better fit for the DNA end. Germline V gene lookup returns CDR1 MGHDK and CDR2 SYGVNS. The CDR3 spans 16 residues.

This clonotype was recorded many times. This rearrangement joins TRBV20-1 to TRBJ2-7; D gene unclear. V lost 2 bases and J lost 0, with 14 bases in between. Looked up from germline, CDR1 is DFQATT and CDR2 is SNEGSKA (reference sequence). The CDR3 is 15 amino acids. This CDR3 is CSARTPVGISYEQYF. The CDR3 DNA reads as TGCAGTGCTAGAACCCCGGTTGGGATCTCCTACGAGCAGTACTTC.

V gene TRBV27 combines with J gene TRBJ2-3, with 12 nucleotides matching TRBD2. J gave up 6 bases and V 4 bases, and 8 bases lay outside the gene matches. The germline CDR1 and CDR2 sequences are MNHEY and SMNVEV (reference sequence). There are 16 residues in the CDR3. The CDR3 nucleotides read TGTGCCAGCAGTTCTCGGACTAGCGGGAACCGCGATACGCAGTATTTT. It codes for CASSSRTSGNRDTQYF.

In regard to this clonotype: A much larger clone lies one base from this, so it may be a read error. The chain couples TRBV29-1 to TRBJ2-1; TRBD1 matches 8 bases. The CDR3 is 11 residues long. The germline V gene encodes CDR1 SQVTM and CDR2 ANQGSEA. The CDR3 loop reads CGVTGTGGQFF. The CDR3 DNA follows: TGCGGCGTCACCGGGACAGGAGGGCAGTTCTTC.

The table lists this clonotype with many counts. The genes are TRBV20-1 and TRBJ2-5; maybe TRBD2 (5 bases). The CDR3 runs 13 residues. Germline values: CDR1 DFQATT, CDR2 SNEGSKA (reference sequence). V was shortened by 0 bases and J by 4 bases, with 9 bases between the two germline ends. CDR3 protein: CSARDSGRETQYF. CDR3 in DNA: TGCAGTGCTAGAGATTCGGGGAGAGAGACCCAGTACTTC.

CDR3 sequence: CASSLELAGVNEQFF. The CDR3 bases are TGCGCCAGCAGCTTGGAACTAGCGGGAGTCAATGAGCAGTTCTTC. This chain connects TRBV5-1 to TRBJ2-1; 11 bases are a match to TRBD2. Per the germline V gene, CDR1 is SGHRS and CDR2 is YFSETQ. This CDR3 spans 15 amino acids. The V and J ends lost 0 bases and 6 bases, in that order; junction bases with no gene match: 2.

This clonotype showed up just a few times. The chain couples TRBV12-3 or TRBV12-4 to TRBJ2-4; weak D call: TRBD2 (6 bases). The CDR3 has 16 amino acids. Deletions cut 4 bases from V and 0 bases from J, with 13 bases between. CDR3 DNA sequence: TGTGCCAGCAGTTCATCGGGGGAGCTAGCCAAAAACATTCAGTACTTC. This translates into CASSSSGELAKNIQYF.

The V and J genes are TRBV27 and TRBJ2-7, with no clear D. This CDR3 is built from 14 residues. Germline CDR1 reads MNHEY; CDR2 reads SMNVEV (reference sequence). The germline V and J ends were trimmed by 6 bases and 3 bases, with 15 bases remaining between them. Here the CDR3 reads CASSQTPNRYEQYF. As DNA, the CDR3 is TGTGCCAGCAGCCAGACCCCGAACCGCTACGAGCAGTACTTC.

J is TRBJ1-2 and V is TRBV20-1, with 8 bases that match TRBD1. Germline V gene lookup returns CDR1 DFQATT and CDR2 SNEGSKA (reference sequence). The CDR3 is 14 amino acids. Trimming took 5 bases from V and 2 from J; bases not matched to a gene: 7. The DNA for the CDR3 is TGCAGTGCTTCCGCTTACAGGGGGAACTATGGCTACACCTTC. Amino acid sequence: CSASAYRGNYGYTF.

The chain recombines TRBV20-1 with TRBJ1-6; D not certain. Germline V lookup: CDR1 DFQATT, CDR2 SNEGSKA (reference sequence). This CDR3 has 12 residues. V lost 0 bases and J lost 9, with 6 bases in between. CDR3 in DNA: TGCAGTGCTAGAGAGACGCTTTCACCCCTCCACTTT. Its translation is CSARETLSPLHF.

This clonotype was seen a handful of times. This sequence joins TRBV5-1 and TRBJ1-1; possible D gene TRBD1, 5 bases. Trimming took off 2 bases at V and 5 bases at J, with 10 bases between the two ends. Germline assignment: CDR1 SGHRS and CDR2 YFSETQ. This CDR3 has 13 residues. This CDR3 is CASSLDSPTEAFF. CDR3 sequence (DNA): TGCGCCAGCAGCTTAGACAGCCCAACTGAAGCTTTCTTT.